This TCR beta chain was captured by sequencing in a study of cytomegalovirus exposure and HLA in healthy donors. Data came from immunoSEQ multiplex PCR; TCRdb stores just in-frame clones and leaves some out. This table holds around 98,000 clones, roughly 85% found once. CDR3 size: 14 residues. Germline CDR1 SGDLS, CDR2 YYNGEE. The germline V and J ends were trimmed by 0 bases and 5 bases, with 9 bases remaining between them. The sequence was obtained from a woman aged 25-40 years in good health and CMV-seronegative. The rearrangement joins TRBV9 to TRBJ2-1; possibly TRBD2 for D (6 bases). Specimen: PBMCs. The CDR3 DNA follows: TGTGCCAGCAGCGTAGTGGCGGGGCACAATGAGCAGTTCTTC. It is translated as CASSVVAGHNEQFF.